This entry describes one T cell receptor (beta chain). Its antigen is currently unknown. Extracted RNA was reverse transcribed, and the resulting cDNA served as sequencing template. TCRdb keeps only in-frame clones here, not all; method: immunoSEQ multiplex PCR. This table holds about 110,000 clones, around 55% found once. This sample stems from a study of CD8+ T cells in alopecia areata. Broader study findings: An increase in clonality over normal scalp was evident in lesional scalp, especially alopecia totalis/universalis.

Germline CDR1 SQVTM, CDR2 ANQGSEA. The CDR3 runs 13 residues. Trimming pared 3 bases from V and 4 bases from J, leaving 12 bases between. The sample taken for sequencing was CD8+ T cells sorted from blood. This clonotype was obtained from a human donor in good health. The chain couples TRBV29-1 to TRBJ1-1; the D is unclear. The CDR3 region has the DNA TGCAGCGTTGACGGTGGAGGCAGCACTGAAGCTTTCTTT. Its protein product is CSVDGGGSTEAFF.